This TCR beta chain stems from a study of identical twins. Every one of the donors was a healthy Caucasian. Broader study findings: Excess sharing by twins proved weaker in beta out-of-frame sequences. Sequences that were out-of-frame, alpha and twin-shared displayed an excess of low generation probability. In cord blood, abundant beta clonotypes had fewer insertions; memory showed no trend.

The CDR3 is made up of 15 amino acids. V lost 0 bases, J lost 0 bases, and 7 bases lay in between. CDR1 and CDR2 (germline): SGHVS, FNYEAQ. From the 5' RACE reads, TCRdb called clonotypes with MiXCR, one entry per CDR3 protein. The sample contains some 460,000 distinct CDR3 sequences, 12% to 15% of which appear only once. This clonotype was seen more than once but under ten times. Its antigen is as yet unknown. A further study also used this sample, focusing on yellow fever vaccine responses in identical twins.

Material: CD4+ T cells sorted from blood. This receptor was taken from a woman aged 18-29 years in good health. The V call is TRBV7-6, the J call TRBJ2-3; the D is unclear. The CDR3 DNA reads TGTGCCAGCAGCTTAGCGTCGTCTAGCACAGATACGCAGTATTTT. Its protein is CASSLASSSTDTQYF.